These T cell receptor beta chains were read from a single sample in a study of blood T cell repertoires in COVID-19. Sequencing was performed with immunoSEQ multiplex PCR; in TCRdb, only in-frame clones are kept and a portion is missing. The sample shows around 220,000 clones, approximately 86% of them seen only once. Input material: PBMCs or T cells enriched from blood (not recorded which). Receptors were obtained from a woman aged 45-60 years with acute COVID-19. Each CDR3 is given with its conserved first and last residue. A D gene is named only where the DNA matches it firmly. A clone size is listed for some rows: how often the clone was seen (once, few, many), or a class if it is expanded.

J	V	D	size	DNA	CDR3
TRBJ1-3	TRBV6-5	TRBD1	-	TGTGCCAGCAGTAGACAGGGGGCGTCAGGAAACACCATATATTTT	CASSRQGASGNTIYF
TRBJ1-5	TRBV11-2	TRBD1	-	TGTGCCAGCAGCTTAGTCCGGGGACAGCGCAATCAGCCCCAGCATTTT	CASSLVRGQRNQPQHF
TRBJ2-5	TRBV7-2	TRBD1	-	TGTGCCAGCAGCCCTAACCCAGGGGGCCAAGAGACCCAGTACTTC	CASSPNPGGQETQYF
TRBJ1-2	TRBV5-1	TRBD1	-	TGCGCCAGCAGCTTGGACGGACAGGTCTTCAACTATGGCTACACCTTC	CASSLDGQVFNYGYTF
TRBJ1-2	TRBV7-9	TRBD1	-	TGTGCCAGCAGGCAAAGTACAGGGGGGATCTATGGCTACACCTTC	CASRQSTGGIYGYTF
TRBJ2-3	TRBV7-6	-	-	TGTGCCAGCAGCTTAGGGCCCCGAGCGGAGCCTAGCACAGATACGCAGTATTTT	CASSLGPRAEPSTDTQYF
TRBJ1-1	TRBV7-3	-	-	TGTGCCAGCAGCTTAACTGGCGGGGGCGGAAGCACTGAAGCTTTCTTT	CASSLTGGGGSTEAFF
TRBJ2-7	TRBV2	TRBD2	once	TGTGCCAGCAGTGAAATTCGGGGAGGGCACTACGAGCAGTACTTC	CASSEIRGGHYEQYF
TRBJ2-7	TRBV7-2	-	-	TGTGCCAGCAGCTTAGTCGCGACAGTCTCCTACGAGCAGTACTTC	CASSLVATVSYEQYF
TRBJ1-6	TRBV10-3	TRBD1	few	TGTGCCATCAGCGGACAGGGAGGGAGTTCACCCCTCCACTTT	CAISGQGGSSPLHF
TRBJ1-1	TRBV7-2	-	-	TGTGCCAGCAGCCGTACTAGTTACATGAACACTGAAGCTTTCTTT	CASSRTSYMNTEAFF
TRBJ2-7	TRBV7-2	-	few	TGTGCCAGCAGCTTAAATTTCGGGGACGAGCAGTACTTC	CASSLNFGDEQYF
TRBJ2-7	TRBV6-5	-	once	TGTGCCAGCAGTTACTCTCGAGGAGTTCTTGGGTACGAGCAGTACTTC	CASSYSRGVLGYEQYF
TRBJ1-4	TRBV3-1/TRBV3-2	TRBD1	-	TGTGCCAGCAGCAGGACAGGGGTAGGTGAAAAACTGTTTTTT	CASSRTGVGEKLFF
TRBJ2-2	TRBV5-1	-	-	TGCGCCAGCAGCCTGGCCGGGACTTTGAACACCGGGGAGCTGTTTTTT	CASSLAGTLNTGELFF
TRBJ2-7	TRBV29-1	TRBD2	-	TGCAGCGTTGTCCCACAGCGGGAGCTAGCCTACGAGCAGTACTTC	CSVVPQRELAYEQYF
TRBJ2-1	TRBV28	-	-	TGTGCCAGCAGCATAGGAGCAATACCCGGCAATGAGCAGTTCTTC	CASSIGAIPGNEQFF
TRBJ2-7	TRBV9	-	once	TGTGCCAGCAGCGTCGGACAGTCCTACTCCTACGAGCAGTACTTC	CASSVGQSYSYEQYF
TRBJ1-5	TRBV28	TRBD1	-	TGTGCCAGCAGTTTCACAGGGGCACGGCCCCAGCATTTT	CASSFTGARPQHF
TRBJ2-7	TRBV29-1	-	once	TGCAGCGTTGAGGTCTCTGGAGTCGAGCAGTACTTC	CSVEVSGVEQYF
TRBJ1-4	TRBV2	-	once	TGTGCCAGCCGGGACATGACTAATGAAAAACTGTTTTTT	CASRDMTNEKLFF
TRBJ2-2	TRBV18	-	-	TGTGCCAGCTCACCACCGGGCATCAAGAACACCGGGGAGCTGTTTTTT	CASSPPGIKNTGELFF
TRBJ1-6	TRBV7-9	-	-	TGTGCCAGCAGGTCACCGGGACAAGGGAATTCACCCCTCCACTTT	CASRSPGQGNSPLHF
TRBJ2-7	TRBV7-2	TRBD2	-	TGTGCCAGCAGCTGGGTAGCGGGAGAAAGATCCTACGAGCAGTACTTC	CASSWVAGERSYEQYF
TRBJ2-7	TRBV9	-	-	TGTGCCAGCAGCGTCGGAAACGGGAACGAGCAGTACTTC	CASSVGNGNEQYF
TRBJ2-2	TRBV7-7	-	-	TGTGCCAGCAGTGATGGAGAGAACACCGGGGAGCTGTTTTTT	CASSDGENTGELFF
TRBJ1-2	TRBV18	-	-	TGTGCCAGCTCACAGGACAGCACATCCGTAGGCTACACCTTC	CASSQDSTSVGYTF
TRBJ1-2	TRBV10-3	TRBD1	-	TGTGCCATCAATCCGGGACAGGGATCCTACTATGGCTACACCTTC	CAINPGQGSYYGYTF
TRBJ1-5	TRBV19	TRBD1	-	TGTGCCAGTAGCAAACAGGGGAGCAATCAGCCCCAGCATTTT	CASSKQGSNQPQHF
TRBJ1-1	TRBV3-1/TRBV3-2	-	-	TGTGCCAGCAGCCCCCGGGGGTCGAACACTGAAGCTTTCTTT	CASSPRGSNTEAFF
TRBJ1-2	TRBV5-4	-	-	TGTGCCAGCAGCTTGGCGGGGGGCATGAACTATGGCTACACCTTC	CASSLAGGMNYGYTF
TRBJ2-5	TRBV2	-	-	TGTGCCAGCAGTGAAGCCGGGACTGGCGGGGTCGAGACCCAGTACTTC	CASSEAGTGGVETQYF
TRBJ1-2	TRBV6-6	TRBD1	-	TGTGCCAGCGGGGGACAGGGCAGCGGCTATGGCTACACCTTC	CASGGQGSGYGYTF
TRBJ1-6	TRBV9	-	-	TGTGCCAGCAGCTCCACAACGAATTCACCCCTCCACTTT	CASSSTTNSPLHF
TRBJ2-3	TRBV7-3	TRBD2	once	TGTGCCAGCAGCTCTGGACTAGCGGGAGCAGCAGATACGCAGTATTTT	CASSSGLAGAADTQYF
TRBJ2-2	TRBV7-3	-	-	TGTGCCAGCAGCTTAAACGCAGGGCCCGGGGAGCTGTTTTTT	CASSLNAGPGELFF
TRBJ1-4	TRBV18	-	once	TGTGCCAGCTCACCAGGGAGCATTGGAGAAAAACTGTTTTTT	CASSPGSIGEKLFF
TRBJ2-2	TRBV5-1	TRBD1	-	TGCGCCAGCAGCGGACAGGCGAACACCGGGGAGCTGTTTTTT	CASSGQANTGELFF
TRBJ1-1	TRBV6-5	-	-	TGTGCCAGCAGCCCAGATCGGGTCCCAAGGACTGAAGCTTTCTTT	CASSPDRVPRTEAFF